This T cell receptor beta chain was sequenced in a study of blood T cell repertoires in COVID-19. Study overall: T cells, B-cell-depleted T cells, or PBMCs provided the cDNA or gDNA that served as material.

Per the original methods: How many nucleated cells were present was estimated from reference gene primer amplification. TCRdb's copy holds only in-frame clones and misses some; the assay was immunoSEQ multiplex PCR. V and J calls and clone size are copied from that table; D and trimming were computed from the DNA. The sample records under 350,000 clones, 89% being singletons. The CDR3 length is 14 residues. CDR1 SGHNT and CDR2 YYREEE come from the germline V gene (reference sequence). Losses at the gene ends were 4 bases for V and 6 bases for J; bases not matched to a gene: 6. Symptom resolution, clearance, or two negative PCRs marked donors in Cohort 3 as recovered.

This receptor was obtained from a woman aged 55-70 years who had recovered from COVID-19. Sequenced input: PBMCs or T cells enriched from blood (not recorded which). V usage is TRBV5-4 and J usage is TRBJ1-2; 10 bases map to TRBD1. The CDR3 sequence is CASSTTGTGDGYTF. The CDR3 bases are TGTGCCAGCAGCACAACCGGGACAGGGGATGGCTACACCTTC.